These 7 T cell receptor beta chains were sequenced from one sample in a study of cytomegalovirus exposure and HLA in healthy donors. Primers: 60 Vbeta forward and 13 Jbeta reverse. TCRdb's table, derived via immunoSEQ multiplex PCR, lists solely in-frame clones and lacks some. The top ten hold roughly 2.8% of the sample, which has around 140,000 clones, approximately 79% seen once. Sequencing was done on a sample of PBMCs. These receptors all stem from a woman in her thirties in good health and CMV-seronegative.

The chain uses TRBV4-1 and TRBJ2-3; D is undetermined. The CDR3 covers 12 residues. Trimming removed 6 bases at V and 5 bases at J, with 9 bases between. The germline CDR1 and CDR2 sequences are MGHRA and YSYEKL. CDR3 sequence reads: CASRDRRDTQYF. CDR3 coding DNA: TGCGCCAGCAGGGATCGGAGAGATACGCAGTATTTT.

The rearrangement links TRBV19 to TRBJ1-5, with a weak D call TRBD1 (6 bases). This CDR3 is built from 16 residues. Germline V lookup: CDR1 LNHDA, CDR2 SQIVND (reference sequence). V was trimmed by 1 base and J by 0 bases, leaving 10 bases between them. In DNA form, the CDR3 reads TGTGCCAGTAGTATAGTTGCAGGGGTTAGCAATCAGCCCCAGCATTTT. It codes for CASSIVAGVSNQPQHF.

This CDR3 is CASSALLAGALSGANVLTF. The CDR3 DNA follows: TGTGCCAGCAGCGCGCTACTAGCGGGGGCCCTCTCTGGGGCCAACGTCCTGACTTTC. The rearrangement joins TRBV11-2 to TRBJ2-6, with 11 bases that match TRBD2. Germline trimming cut 5 bases from V and 0 bases from J; bases unmatched to any gene: 9. The CDR3 length is 19 residues. Germline V gives CDR1 SGHAT, CDR2 FQNNGV.

The chain couples TRBV19 to TRBJ1-2; D unresolved. The germline V gene has CDR1 LNHDA and CDR2 SQIVND (reference sequence). V dropped 2 bases and J dropped 1 base, with 8 bases sitting between them. The CDR3 loop spans 14 amino acids. CDR3 DNA sequence: TGTGCCAGTAGTATACGCGGCTTTAACTATGGCTACACCTTC. Amino acids: CASSIRGFNYGYTF.

This chain connects TRBV11-2 to TRBJ2-3, with 7 bases lining up with TRBD2. Trimming took 3 bases from V and 2 from J; bases not matched to a gene: 5. The CDR3 consists of 15 residues. Germline assignment: CDR1 SGHAT and CDR2 FQNNGV. The CDR3 protein is CASSFWRGTTDTQYF. DNA of the CDR3: TGTGCCAGCAGCTTTTGGCGGGGGACCACAGATACGCAGTATTTT.

J is TRBJ1-1 and V is TRBV6-1; D gene unclear. CDR3 length: 15 residues. V was trimmed by 7 bases and J by 4 bases, leaving 19 bases between them. Germline CDR1 reads MNHNS; CDR2 reads SASEGT. This CDR3 is CASTKGTIRGTEAFF. The CDR3 coding sequence is TGTGCCAGCACCAAAGGTACAATCCGAGGCACTGAAGCTTTCTTT.

The gene calls are TRBV6-4 and TRBJ1-2; TRBD1 might be the D (5 bases). The CDR3 has 13 amino acids. V was clipped by 3 bases and J by 6 bases, with 11 bases between them. Germline values: CDR1 MRHNA, CDR2 SNTAGT. The CDR3 nucleotides read TGTGCCAGCAGTGAAGAGGCGGGGGATGGCTACACCTTC. This encodes CASSEEAGDGYTF.